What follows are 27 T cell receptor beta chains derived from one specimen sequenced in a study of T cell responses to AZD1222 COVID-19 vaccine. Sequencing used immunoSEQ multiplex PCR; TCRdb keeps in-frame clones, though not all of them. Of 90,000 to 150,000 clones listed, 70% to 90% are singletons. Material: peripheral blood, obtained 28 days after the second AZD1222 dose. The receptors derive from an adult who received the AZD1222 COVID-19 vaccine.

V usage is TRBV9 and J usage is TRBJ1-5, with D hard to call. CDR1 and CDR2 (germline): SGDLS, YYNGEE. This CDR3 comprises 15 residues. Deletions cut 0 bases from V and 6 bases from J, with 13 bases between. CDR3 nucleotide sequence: TGTGCCAGCAGCGTAGCTGGTGGGGAGGGTCAGCCCCAGCATTTT. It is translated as CASSVAGGEGQPQHF.

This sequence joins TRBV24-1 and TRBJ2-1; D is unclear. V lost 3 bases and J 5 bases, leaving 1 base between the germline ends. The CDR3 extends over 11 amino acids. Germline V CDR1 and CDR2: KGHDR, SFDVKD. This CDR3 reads CATSDNNEQFF. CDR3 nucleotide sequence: TGTGCCACCAGTGATAACAATGAGCAGTTCTTC.

The CDR3 region is CASSLFVTANEKLFF. Here the CDR3 DNA reads TGTGCCAGCAGCTTATTCGTGACGGCGAATGAAAAACTGTTTTTT. The V call is TRBV11-2, the J call TRBJ1-4; no clear D. The CDR3 is 15 residues long. From germline, CDR1 is SGHAT and CDR2 FQNNGV. V lost 2 bases to trimming and J lost 5 bases, with 12 bases between them.

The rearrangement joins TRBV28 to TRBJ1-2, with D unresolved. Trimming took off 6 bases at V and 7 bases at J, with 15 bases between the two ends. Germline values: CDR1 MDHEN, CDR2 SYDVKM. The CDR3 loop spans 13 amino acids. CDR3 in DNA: TGTGCCAGCAGGGCCCCTTCCGTTAGTGGCTACACCTTC. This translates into CASRAPSVSGYTF.

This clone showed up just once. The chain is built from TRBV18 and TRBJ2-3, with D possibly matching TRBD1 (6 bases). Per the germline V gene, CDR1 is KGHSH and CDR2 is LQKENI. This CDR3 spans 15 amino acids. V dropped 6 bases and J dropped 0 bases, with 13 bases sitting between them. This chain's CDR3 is CASSPRQASTDTQYF. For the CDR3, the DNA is TGTGCCAGCTCTCCAAGACAGGCTAGCACAGATACGCAGTATTTT.

CDR3 in amino acids: CASSPQGGVSYNEQFF. CDR3 DNA: TGTGCCAGCAGCCCACAGGGCGGGGTCTCCTACAATGAGCAGTTCTTC. V usage is TRBV7-3 and J usage is TRBJ2-1; D is perhaps TRBD1 or TRBD2 (6 bases each). V lost 5 bases and J lost 0, with 14 bases in between. The CDR3 loop spans 16 amino acids. Per the germline V gene, CDR1 is SGHTA and CDR2 is FQGTGA.

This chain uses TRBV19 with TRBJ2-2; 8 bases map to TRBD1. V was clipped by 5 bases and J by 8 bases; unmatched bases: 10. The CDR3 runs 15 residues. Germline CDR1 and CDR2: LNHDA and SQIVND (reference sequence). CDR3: CASSVRSQGDGELFF. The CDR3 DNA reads TGTGCCAGTAGTGTTCGATCACAGGGGGATGGGGAGCTGTTTTTT.

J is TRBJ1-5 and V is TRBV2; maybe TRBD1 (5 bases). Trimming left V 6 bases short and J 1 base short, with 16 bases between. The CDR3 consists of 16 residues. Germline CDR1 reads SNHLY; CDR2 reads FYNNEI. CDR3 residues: CASRELGGGSNQPQHF. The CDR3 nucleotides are TGTGCCAGCAGGGAGCTCGGGGGGGGAAGCAATCAGCCCCAGCATTTT.

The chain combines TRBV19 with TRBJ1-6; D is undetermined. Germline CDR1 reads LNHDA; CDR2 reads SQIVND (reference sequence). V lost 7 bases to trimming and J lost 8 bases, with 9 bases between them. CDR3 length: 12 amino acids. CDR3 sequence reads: CASNTEYSPLHF. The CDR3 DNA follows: TGTGCCAGTAACACCGAGTATTCACCCCTCCACTTT.

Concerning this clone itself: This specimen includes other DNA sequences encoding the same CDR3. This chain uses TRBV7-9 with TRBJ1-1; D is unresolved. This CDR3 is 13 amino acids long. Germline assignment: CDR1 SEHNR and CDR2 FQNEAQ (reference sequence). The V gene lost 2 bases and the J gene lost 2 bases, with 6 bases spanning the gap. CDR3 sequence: CASSLTGNTEAFF. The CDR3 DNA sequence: TGTGCCAGCAGCTTAACGGGAAACACTGAAGCTTTCTTT.

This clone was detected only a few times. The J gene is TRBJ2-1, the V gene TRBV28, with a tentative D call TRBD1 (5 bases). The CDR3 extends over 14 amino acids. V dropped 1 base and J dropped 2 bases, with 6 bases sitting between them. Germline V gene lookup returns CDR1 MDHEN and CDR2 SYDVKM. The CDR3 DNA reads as TGTGCCAGCAGTTTATCAGGGACCTACAATGAGCAGTTCTTC. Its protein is CASSLSGTYNEQFF. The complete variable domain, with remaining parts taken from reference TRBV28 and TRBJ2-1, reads DVKVTQSSRYLVKRTGEKVFLECVQDMDHENMFWYRQDPGLGLRLIYFSYDVKMKEKGDIPEGYSVSREKKERFSLILESASTNQTSMYLCASSLSGTYNEQFFGPGTRLTVL.

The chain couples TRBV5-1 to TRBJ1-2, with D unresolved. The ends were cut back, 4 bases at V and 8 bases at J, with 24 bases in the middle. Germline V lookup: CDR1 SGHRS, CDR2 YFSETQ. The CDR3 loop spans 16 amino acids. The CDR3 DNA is TGCGCCAGCAGCGGATTTACGGGATCCCCCCGGGAGGGCTACACCTTC. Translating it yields CASSGFTGSPREGYTF.

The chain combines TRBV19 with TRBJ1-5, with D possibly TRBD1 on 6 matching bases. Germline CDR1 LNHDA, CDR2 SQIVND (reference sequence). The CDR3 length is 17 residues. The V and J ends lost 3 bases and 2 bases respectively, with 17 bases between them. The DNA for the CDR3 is TGTGCCAGTAGTATTCCCCATCAACAGGGACGCAATCAGCCCCAGCATTTT. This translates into CASSIPHQQGRNQPQHF.

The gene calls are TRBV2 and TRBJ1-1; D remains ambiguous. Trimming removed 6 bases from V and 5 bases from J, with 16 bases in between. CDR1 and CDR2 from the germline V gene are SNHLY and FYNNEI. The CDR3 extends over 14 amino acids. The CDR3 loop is CASRGYSGWTEAFF. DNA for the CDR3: TGTGCCAGCAGGGGGTACAGCGGGTGGACTGAAGCTTTCTTT. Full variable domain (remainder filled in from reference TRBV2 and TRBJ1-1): EPEVTQTPSHQVTQMGQEVILRCVPISNHLYFYWYRQILGQKVEFLVSFYNNEISEKSEIFDDQFSVERPDGSNFTLKIRSTKLEDSAMYFCASRGYSGWTEAFFGQGTRLTVV.

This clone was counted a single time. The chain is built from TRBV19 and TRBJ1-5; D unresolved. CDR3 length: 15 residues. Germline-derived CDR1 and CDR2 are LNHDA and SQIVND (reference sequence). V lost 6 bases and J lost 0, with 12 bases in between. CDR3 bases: TGTGCCAGTAGCTTGGGTCTATATAGCAATCAGCCCCAGCATTTT. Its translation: CASSLGLYSNQPQHF.

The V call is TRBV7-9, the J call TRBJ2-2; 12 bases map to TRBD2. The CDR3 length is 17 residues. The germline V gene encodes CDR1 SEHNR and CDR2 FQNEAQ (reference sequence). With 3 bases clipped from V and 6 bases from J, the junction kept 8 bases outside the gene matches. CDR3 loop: CASSFHGLAGKPGELFF. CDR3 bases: TGTGCCAGCAGCTTCCATGGACTAGCGGGGAAACCCGGGGAGCTGTTTTTT.

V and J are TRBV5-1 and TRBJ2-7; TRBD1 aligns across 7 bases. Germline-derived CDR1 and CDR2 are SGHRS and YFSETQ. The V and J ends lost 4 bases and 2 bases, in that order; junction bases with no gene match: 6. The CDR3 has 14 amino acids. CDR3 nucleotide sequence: TGCGCCAGCAGCCGCTCGACAGGGCCCTACGAGCAGTACTTC. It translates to CASSRSTGPYEQYF.

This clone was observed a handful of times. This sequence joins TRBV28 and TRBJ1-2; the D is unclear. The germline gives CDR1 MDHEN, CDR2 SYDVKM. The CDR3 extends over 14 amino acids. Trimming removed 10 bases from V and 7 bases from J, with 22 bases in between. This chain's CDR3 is CATVSLGSSSGYTF. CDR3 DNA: TGTGCCACCGTAAGCCTTGGGTCGAGCTCTGGCTACACCTTC.

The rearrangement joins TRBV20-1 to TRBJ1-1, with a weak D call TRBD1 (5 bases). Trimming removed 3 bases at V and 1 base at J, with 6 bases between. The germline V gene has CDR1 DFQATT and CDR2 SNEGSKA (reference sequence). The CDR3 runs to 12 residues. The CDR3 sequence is CSASGGNTEAFF. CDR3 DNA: TGCAGTGCTAGTGGGGGGAACACTGAAGCTTTCTTT.

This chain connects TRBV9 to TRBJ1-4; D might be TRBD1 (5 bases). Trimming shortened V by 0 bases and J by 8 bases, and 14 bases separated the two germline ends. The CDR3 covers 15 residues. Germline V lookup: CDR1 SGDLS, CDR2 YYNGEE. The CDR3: CASSVGSGMNEKLFF. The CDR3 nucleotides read TGTGCCAGCAGCGTAGGGTCAGGGATGAACGAAAAACTGTTTTTT.

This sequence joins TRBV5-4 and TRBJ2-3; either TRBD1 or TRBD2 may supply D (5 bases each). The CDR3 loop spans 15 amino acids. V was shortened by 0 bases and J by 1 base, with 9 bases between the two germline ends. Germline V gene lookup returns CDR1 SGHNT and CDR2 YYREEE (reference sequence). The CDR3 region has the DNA TGTGCCAGCAGCTTGGGCCTGGGGGGCACAGATACGCAGTATTTT. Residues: CASSLGLGGTDTQYF.

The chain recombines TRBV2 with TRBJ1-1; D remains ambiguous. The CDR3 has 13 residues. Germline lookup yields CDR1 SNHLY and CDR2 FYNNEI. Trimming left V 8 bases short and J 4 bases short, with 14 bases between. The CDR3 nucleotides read TGTGCCAGCGGGGAGCGGCCGTTCACTGAAGCTTTCTTT. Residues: CASGERPFTEAFF.

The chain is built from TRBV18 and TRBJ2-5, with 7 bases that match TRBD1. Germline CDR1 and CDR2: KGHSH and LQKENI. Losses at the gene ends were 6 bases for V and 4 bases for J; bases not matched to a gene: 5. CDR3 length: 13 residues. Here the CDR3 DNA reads TGTGCCAGCTCGCCCGACAGGGCAGAGACCCAGTACTTC. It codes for CASSPDRAETQYF.

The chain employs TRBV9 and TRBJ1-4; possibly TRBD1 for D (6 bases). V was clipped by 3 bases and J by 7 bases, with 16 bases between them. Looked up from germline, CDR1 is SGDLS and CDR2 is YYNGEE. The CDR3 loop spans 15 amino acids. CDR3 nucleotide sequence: TGTGCCAGCAGCGCCCCGGGGGCTGAGGGTGAAAAACTGTTTTTT. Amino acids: CASSAPGAEGEKLFF.

The CDR3 reads CASGRGGDTGELFF. CDR3 sequence (DNA): TGCGCCAGCGGTCGGGGGGGCGACACCGGGGAGCTGTTTTTT. This chain joins TRBV10-1 and TRBJ2-2; 8 bases align to TRBD2. CDR3 size: 14 residues. CDR1 is WNHNN and CDR2 is SYGVQD in the germline V gene (reference sequence). V dropped 8 bases and J dropped 3; count of bases not matched to a gene: 5.

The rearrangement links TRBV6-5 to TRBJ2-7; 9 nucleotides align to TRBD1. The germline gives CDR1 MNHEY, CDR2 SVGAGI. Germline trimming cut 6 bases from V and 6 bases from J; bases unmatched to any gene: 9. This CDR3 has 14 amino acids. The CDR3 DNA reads TGTGCCAGCAGGCCCGGACAGGGGCCAAGCGAGCAGTACTTC. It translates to CASRPGQGPSEQYF.

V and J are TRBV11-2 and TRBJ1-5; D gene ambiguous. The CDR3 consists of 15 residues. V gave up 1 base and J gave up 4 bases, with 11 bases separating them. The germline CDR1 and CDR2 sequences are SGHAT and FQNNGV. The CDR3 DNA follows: TGTGCCAGCAGCTTAGGTCCGAGTTGGAATCAGCCCCAGCATTTT. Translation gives CASSLGPSWNQPQHF.